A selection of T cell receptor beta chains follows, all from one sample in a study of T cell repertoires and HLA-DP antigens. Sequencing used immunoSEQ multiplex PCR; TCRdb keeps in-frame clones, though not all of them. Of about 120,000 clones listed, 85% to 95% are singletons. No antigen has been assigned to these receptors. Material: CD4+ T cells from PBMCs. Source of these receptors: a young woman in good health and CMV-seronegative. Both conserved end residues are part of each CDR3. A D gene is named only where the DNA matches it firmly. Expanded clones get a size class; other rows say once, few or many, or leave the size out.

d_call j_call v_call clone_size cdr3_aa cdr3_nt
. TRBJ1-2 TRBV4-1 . CASSQPSDYGYTF TGCGCCAGCAGCCAACCTTCCGACTATGGCTACACCTTC
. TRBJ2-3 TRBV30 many CAWRAGFTDTQYF TGTGCCTGGAGGGCGGGATTCACAGATACGCAGTATTTT
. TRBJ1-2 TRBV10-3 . CAISEWRGWDGYTF TGTGCCATCAGTGAGTGGAGGGGCTGGGATGGCTACACCTTC
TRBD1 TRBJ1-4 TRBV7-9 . CASSTGTGNEKLFF TGTGCCAGCAGCACCGGGACAGGGAATGAAAAACTGTTTTTT
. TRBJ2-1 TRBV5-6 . CASSLVPPRDEQFF TGTGCCAGCAGCTTGGTCCCTCCAAGGGATGAGCAGTTCTTC
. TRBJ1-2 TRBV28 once CASSLWGAYGYTF TGTGCCAGCAGTTTATGGGGGGCCTATGGCTACACCTTC
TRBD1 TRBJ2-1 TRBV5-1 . CASSFWTGVNNEQFF TGCGCCAGCAGCTTTTGGACAGGGGTGAACAATGAGCAGTTCTTC
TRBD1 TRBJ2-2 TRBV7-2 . CASSLDRWDTGELFF TGTGCCAGCAGCTTGGACAGGTGGGACACCGGGGAGCTGTTTTTT
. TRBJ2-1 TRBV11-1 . CASSRLGTGSYNEQFF TGTGCCAGCAGTCGCCTGGGGACGGGCTCCTACAATGAGCAGTTCTTC
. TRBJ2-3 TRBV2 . CAILRGSRDTQYF TGTGCCATCCTAAGGGGTTCTCGAGATACGCAGTATTTT
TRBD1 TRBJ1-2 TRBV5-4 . CASSSAGTGNHYGYTF TGTGCCAGCAGCTCCGCCGGGACAGGAAACCATTATGGCTACACCTTC
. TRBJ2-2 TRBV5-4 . CASSDPSTGELFF TGTGCCAGCAGCGACCCCAGCACCGGGGAGCTGTTTTTT
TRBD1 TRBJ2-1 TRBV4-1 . CASSFPDRESYNEQFF TGCGCCAGCAGCTTTCCCGACAGGGAATCCTACAATGAGCAGTTCTTC
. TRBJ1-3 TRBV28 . CASSSPGNTIYF TGTGCCAGCAGCTCGCCGGGAAACACCATATATTTT
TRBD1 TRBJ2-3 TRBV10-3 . CAIKRDRGTDTQYF TGTGCCATCAAACGGGACAGGGGAACAGATACGCAGTATTTT
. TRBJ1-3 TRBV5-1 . CASSLFPEDTIYF TGCGCCAGCAGCCTCTTCCCGGAGGACACCATATATTTT
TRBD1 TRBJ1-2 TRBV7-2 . CASSLDRGKGYGYTF TGTGCCAGCAGCTTAGACAGGGGAAAGGGATATGGCTACACCTTC
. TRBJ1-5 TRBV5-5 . CASSLGGPLSNQPQHF TGTGCCAGCAGCTTGGGGGGTCCCCTTAGCAATCAGCCCCAGCATTTT
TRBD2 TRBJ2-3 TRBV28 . CASRPSLAGGPTDTQYF TGTGCCAGCAGGCCGAGCCTAGCGGGAGGGCCCACAGATACGCAGTATTTT
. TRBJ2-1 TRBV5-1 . CASSLGPAVDNEQFF TGCGCCAGCAGCTTGGGGCCCGCCGTGGATAATGAGCAGTTCTTC
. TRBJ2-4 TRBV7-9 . CASSSDAKNIQYF TGTGCCAGCAGCTCAGACGCCAAAAACATTCAGTACTTC
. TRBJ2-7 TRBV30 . CAWSGTRIYEQYF TGTGCCTGGAGTGGGACACGAATCTACGAGCAGTACTTC
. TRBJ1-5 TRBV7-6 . CASSFVNQPQHF TGTGCCAGCAGCTTCGTGAATCAGCCCCAGCATTTT
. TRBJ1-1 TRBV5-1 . CASSLSSGIMNTEAFF TGCGCCAGCAGCCTGTCATCCGGGATCATGAACACTGAAGCTTTCTTT
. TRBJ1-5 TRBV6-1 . CASSENGGQGPQHF TGTGCCAGCAGTGAGAACGGCGGCCAGGGGCCCCAGCATTTT
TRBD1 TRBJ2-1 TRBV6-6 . CASSYRDSNNEQFF TGTGCCAGCAGTTACCGGGACAGTAACAATGAGCAGTTCTTC
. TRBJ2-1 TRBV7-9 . CASSLSPGLSYNEQFF TGTGCCAGCAGCTTAAGTCCGGGACTTTCCTACAATGAGCAGTTCTTC
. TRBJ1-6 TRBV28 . CASRTGSSYNSPLHF TGTGCCAGCAGAACGGGAAGCTCCTATAATTCACCCCTCCACTTT
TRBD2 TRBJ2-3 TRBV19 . CASGKKREGTDTQYF TGTGCCAGTGGCAAGAAGCGGGAAGGCACAGATACGCAGTATTTT
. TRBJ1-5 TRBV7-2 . CASSLLYRYNQPQHF TGTGCCAGCAGCTTACTCTACAGATACAATCAGCCCCAGCATTTT
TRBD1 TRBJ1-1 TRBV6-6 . CASSYSKDRKTEAFF TGTGCCAGCAGTTACTCGAAGGACAGGAAGACTGAAGCTTTCTTT
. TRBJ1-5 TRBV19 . CASSIFQGLRSNQPQHF TGTGCCAGTAGTATATTCCAGGGACTGAGAAGCAATCAGCCCCAGCATTTT
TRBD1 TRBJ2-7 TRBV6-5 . CASSYSDRGSYEQYF TGTGCCAGCAGTTACTCTGACAGGGGGTCCTACGAGCAGTACTTC
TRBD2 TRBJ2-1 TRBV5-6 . CASSLVREGRNEQFF TGTGCCAGCAGCTTGGTGCGGGAGGGCCGTAATGAGCAGTTCTTC
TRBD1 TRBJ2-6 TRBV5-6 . CASSLDRGTGANVLTF TGTGCCAGCAGCTTGGACAGGGGCACTGGGGCCAACGTCCTGACTTTC
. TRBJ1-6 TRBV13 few CASSSRDFYNSPLHF TGTGCCAGCAGCTCCCGAGACTTTTATAATTCACCCCTCCACTTT
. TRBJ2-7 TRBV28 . CASKGPTYEQYF TGTGCCAGCAAGGGTCCAACCTACGAGCAGTACTTC
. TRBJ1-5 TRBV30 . CAWSFGGGEFQPQHF TGTGCCTGGAGTTTTGGAGGAGGAGAGTTTCAGCCCCAGCATTTT
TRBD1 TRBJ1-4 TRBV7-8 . CASSTRTGLGEKLFF TGTGCCAGCAGCACCAGGACAGGGTTGGGTGAAAAACTGTTTTTT
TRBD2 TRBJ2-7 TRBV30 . CAWNIAGVEQYF TGTGCCTGGAACATAGCGGGAGTCGAGCAGTACTTC
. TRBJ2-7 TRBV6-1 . CASTAGGTPAYEQYF TGTGCCAGCACCGCAGGAGGGACACCAGCCTACGAGCAGTACTTC
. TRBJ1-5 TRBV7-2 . CASSYNRDQPQHF TGTGCCAGCAGCTATAACAGGGATCAGCCCCAGCATTTT
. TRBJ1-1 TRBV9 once CASSVGVRGESNTEAFF TGTGCCAGCAGCGTAGGAGTGAGGGGGGAGTCGAACACTGAAGCTTTCTTT
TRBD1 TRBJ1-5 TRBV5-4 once CASSSYPGTGSGSQPQHF TGTGCCAGCAGCTCCTACCCCGGGACAGGCAGCGGGAGTCAGCCCCAGCATTTT
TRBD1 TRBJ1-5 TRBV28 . CASSSQGAGNQPQHF TGTGCCAGCAGTTCACAGGGGGCAGGAAATCAGCCCCAGCATTTT
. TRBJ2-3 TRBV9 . CASSYSPGDTQYF TGTGCCAGCAGCTACTCCCCGGGAGATACGCAGTATTTT
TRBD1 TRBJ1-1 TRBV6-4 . CASSTGQSNTEAFF TGTGCCAGCAGCACGGGACAGTCGAACACTGAAGCTTTCTTT
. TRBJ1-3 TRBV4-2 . CASSRRTGADTIYF TGTGCCAGCAGCCGCCGGACGGGGGCGGACACCATATATTTT
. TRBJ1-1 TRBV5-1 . CASSPQRGGISTEAFF TGCGCCAGCAGCCCCCAACGCGGGGGGATATCCACTGAAGCTTTCTTT
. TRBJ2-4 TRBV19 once CASSIGLFGRAKNIQYF TGTGCCAGTAGTATCGGACTCTTCGGTAGGGCCAAAAACATTCAGTACTTC